A selection of T cell receptor beta chains follows, all from one sample in a study of cytomegalovirus exposure and HLA in healthy donors. TCRdb's table, derived via immunoSEQ multiplex PCR, lists solely in-frame clones and lacks some. The sample records roughly 180,000 clones, 78% being singletons. The material sequenced was PBMCs. These receptors were obtained from a female donor in good health and CMV-seronegative. Each CDR3 is given with its conserved first and last residue. D genes are given only for firm matches. Clone size is stated in some rows and not others, as once, few, many or a class when expanded.

TRBV25-1	.	TRBJ1-2	.	TGTGCCAGCAGTGAAGTCAGAAATGGCTACACCTTC	CASSEVRNGYTF
TRBV19	.	TRBJ1-5	.	TGTGCCAGTAGTATAGGGCCCTCAGGGTCTCAGCCCCAGCATTTT	CASSIGPSGSQPQHF
TRBV14	.	TRBJ2-5	TRBD2	TGTGCCAGCAGCCACAGGACTAGGGCGACCCAGTACTTC	CASSHRTRATQYF
TRBV27	.	TRBJ2-2	TRBD2	TGTGCCAGCAGTTCTAGCGGGGGGGCTGTGTACACCGGGGAGCTGTTTTTT	CASSSSGGAVYTGELFF
TRBV13	.	TRBJ2-3	TRBD2	TGTGCCAGCAGCTTAAGGACTAGCGGGGTGAATACGCAGTATTTT	CASSLRTSGVNTQYF
TRBV28	once	TRBJ2-5	.	TGTGCCAGCAGGCGCCGCGGGACTCGCGACTGGGGGGTATCAGAGACCCAGTACTTC	CASRRRGTRDWGVSETQYF
TRBV27	.	TRBJ1-5	TRBD1	TGTGCCAGCAGCCCCTTGGGGACAGGGGAAAATCAGCCCCAGCATTTT	CASSPLGTGENQPQHF
TRBV25-1	.	TRBJ2-3	TRBD2	TGTGCCAGCAGTGGCCGGGACTATGGTATAGATACGCAGTATTTT	CASSGRDYGIDTQYF
TRBV9	.	TRBJ2-1	TRBD1	TGTGCCAGCAGCGACCGACCCGGGACAGGGGGCAACAATGAGCAGTTCTTC	CASSDRPGTGGNNEQFF
TRBV15	few	TRBJ1-1	.	TGTGCCACCAGCAGAGAGCTGACTTTGAACACTGAAGCTTTCTTT	CATSRELTLNTEAFF
TRBV6-5	.	TRBJ2-7	TRBD2	TGTGCCAGCACCCCTACGGGACTAGCGGACTACGAGCAGTACTTC	CASTPTGLADYEQYF